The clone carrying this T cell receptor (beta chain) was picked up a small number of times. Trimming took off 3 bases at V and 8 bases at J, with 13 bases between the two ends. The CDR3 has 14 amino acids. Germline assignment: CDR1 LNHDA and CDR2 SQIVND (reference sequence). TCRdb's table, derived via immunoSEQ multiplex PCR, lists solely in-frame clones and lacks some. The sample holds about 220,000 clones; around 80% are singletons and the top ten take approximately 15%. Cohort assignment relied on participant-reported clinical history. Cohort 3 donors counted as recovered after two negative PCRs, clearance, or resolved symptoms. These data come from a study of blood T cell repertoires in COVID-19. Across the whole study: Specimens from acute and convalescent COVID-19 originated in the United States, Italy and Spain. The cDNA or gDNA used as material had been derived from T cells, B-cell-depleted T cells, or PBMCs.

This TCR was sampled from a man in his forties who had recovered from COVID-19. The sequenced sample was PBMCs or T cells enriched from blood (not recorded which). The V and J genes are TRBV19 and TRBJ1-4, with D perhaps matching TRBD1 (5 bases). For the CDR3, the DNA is TGTGCCAGTAGTATTGGACAAGGTTACGAAAAACTGTTTTTT. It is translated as CASSIGQGYEKLFF.